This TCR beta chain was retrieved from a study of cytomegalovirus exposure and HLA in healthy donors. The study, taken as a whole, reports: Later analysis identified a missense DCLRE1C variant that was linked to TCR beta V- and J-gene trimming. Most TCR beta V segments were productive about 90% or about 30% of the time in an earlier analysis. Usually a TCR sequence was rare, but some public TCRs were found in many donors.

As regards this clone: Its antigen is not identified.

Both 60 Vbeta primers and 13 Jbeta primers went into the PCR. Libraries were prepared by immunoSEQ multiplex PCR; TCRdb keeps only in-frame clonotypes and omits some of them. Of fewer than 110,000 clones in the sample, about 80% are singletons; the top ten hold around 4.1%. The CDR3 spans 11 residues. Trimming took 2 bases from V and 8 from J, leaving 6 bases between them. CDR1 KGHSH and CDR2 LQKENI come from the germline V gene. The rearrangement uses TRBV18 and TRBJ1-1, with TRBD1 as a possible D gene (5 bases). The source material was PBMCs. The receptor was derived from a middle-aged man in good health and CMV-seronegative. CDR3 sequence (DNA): TGTGCCAGCTCACCAGGGGCCGAAGCTTTCTTT. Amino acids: CASSPGAEAFF. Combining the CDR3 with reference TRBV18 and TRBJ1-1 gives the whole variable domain NAGVMQNPRHLVRRRGQEARLRCSPMKGHSHVYWYRQLPEEGLKFMVYLQKENIIDESGMPKERFSAEFPKEGPSILRIQQVVRGDSAAYFCASSPGAEAFFGQGTRLTVV.